This is a list of T cell receptor beta chains from one sample in a study of CD8 T cells in Susac syndrome. TCRdb recomputed calls from the immunoSEQ multiplex PCR reads with MiXCR, one row per CDR3 protein. The sample carries 150,000 to 200,000 distinct CDR3 sequences, approximately 93% recorded once. The sequenced sample was CD4+ T cells from PBMCs. Receptors were obtained from a human donor in good health. CDR3s include the opening cysteine and the closing phenylalanine or tryptophan. Each record gives: J gene, D gene, clone size, V gene, CDR3 protein, CDR3 DNA. A D gene is named only where the DNA matches it firmly. Not all rows give a size; the values are once, few, many and, for expanded clones, a class.

J gene: TRBJ1-1; D gene: TRBD1; clone size: few; V gene: TRBV29-1; CDR3 protein: CSGWGDSNTEAFF; CDR3 DNA: TGCAGCGGTTGGGGGGACAGTAACACTGAAGCTTTCTTT
J gene: TRBJ1-1; D gene: NA; clone size: once; V gene: TRBV28; CDR3 protein: CASSVGRGGSTEAFF; CDR3 DNA: TGTGCCAGCAGTGTGGGGAGAGGGGGAAGCACTGAAGCTTTCTTT
J gene: TRBJ2-5; D gene: NA; clone size: NA; V gene: TRBV12-3/TRBV12-4; CDR3 protein: CASSLGQRTQYF; CDR3 DNA: TGTGCCAGCAGTTTAGGGCAGAGGACCCAGTACTTC
J gene: TRBJ2-2; D gene: TRBD2; clone size: NA; V gene: TRBV20-1; CDR3 protein: CSAPGRSKVELFF; CDR3 DNA: TGCAGTGCGCCCGGGAGGAGCAAAGTGGAGCTGTTTTTT
J gene: TRBJ2-5; D gene: NA; clone size: NA; V gene: TRBV7-2; CDR3 protein: CASSFQLRVQGQETQYF; CDR3 DNA: TGTGCCAGCAGCTTCCAGTTGAGGGTCCAGGGCCAAGAGACCCAGTACTTC
J gene: TRBJ1-6; D gene: TRBD1; clone size: NA; V gene: TRBV6-6; CDR3 protein: CASTRQGGNSPLHF; CDR3 DNA: TGTGCCAGCACTCGACAGGGTGGTAATTCACCCCTCCACTTT
J gene: TRBJ1-1; D gene: TRBD1; clone size: NA; V gene: TRBV30; CDR3 protein: CAWSLHRGLAEAFF; CDR3 DNA: TGTGCCTGGAGTCTCCACAGGGGGCTGGCTGAAGCTTTCTTT
J gene: TRBJ2-3; D gene: TRBD1; clone size: NA; V gene: TRBV5-6; CDR3 protein: CASSLLGQGADTQYF; CDR3 DNA: TGTGCCAGCAGCTTGCTAGGACAGGGTGCAGATACGCAGTATTTT
J gene: TRBJ1-3; D gene: TRBD1; clone size: NA; V gene: TRBV27; CDR3 protein: CASSDGTGTGNTIYF; CDR3 DNA: TGTGCCAGCAGTGACGGGACAGGGACAGGAAACACCATATATTTT
J gene: TRBJ1-2; D gene: NA; clone size: NA; V gene: TRBV7-9; CDR3 protein: CASSSAYGYTF; CDR3 DNA: TGTGCCAGCAGCTCGGCCTATGGCTACACCTTC
J gene: TRBJ2-1; D gene: TRBD1; clone size: NA; V gene: TRBV5-1; CDR3 protein: CASSWGTGNEQFF; CDR3 DNA: TGCGCCAGCAGCTGGGGGACAGGGAATGAGCAGTTCTTC